This T cell receptor (beta chain) was sequenced for a study of blood T cell repertoires in COVID-19. Turning to the study itself: Italy, Spain and the United States were the sources of the convalescent and acute COVID-19 samples. T cells, B-cell-depleted T cells, or PBMCs provided the cDNA or gDNA that served as material.

Seattle cases were enrolled at active infection and followed longitudinally. V lost 11 bases and J 2 bases, leaving 15 bases between the germline ends. This CDR3 spans 14 amino acids. Germline V gene data show CDR1 as SNHLY and CDR2 as FYNNEI. This clone was picked up a small number of times. In the authors' workflow: The assay estimated nucleated cells by amplifying reference gene primers. Sequencing was performed with immunoSEQ multiplex PCR; in TCRdb, only in-frame clones are kept and a portion is missing. The V and J calls and clone size are taken from that table; D and trimming were inferred from the DNA. Altogether about 170,000 clones are present, around four fifths being singletons, with the ten largest covering around 8%.

The V and J genes are TRBV2 and TRBJ2-2; possible D gene TRBD1, 5 bases. This clonotype was sampled from a woman aged 80 or older with COVID-19, enrolled during active disease. Specimen: peripheral blood. CDR3 coding DNA: TGTGCCTCAGGGCCCGAGTCAAACACCGGGGAGCTGTTTTTT. This translates into CASGPESNTGELFF.